The 2 T cell receptor beta chains listed next were all sequenced from one sample in a study of vaccination effects on CD4 cells after COVID-19. These receptors' antigens are unknown. Ahead of sequencing, the ViraFEST assay grew antigen-specific CD4+ T cells using viral peptide pools. Subsequent to a culture period of around 10 days, CD4+ T cells were isolated. Each participant was given two doses of one vaccine (BNT162b2 or mRNA-1273). Sequencing used immunoSEQ multiplex PCR; TCRdb keeps in-frame clones, though not all of them. Of 26,000 or so clones listed, around 82% are singletons. Material: CD4+ T cells from PBMCs cultured with HCoV-NL63 spike peptides, obtained after COVID-19 vaccination. The receptors stem from a human donor who received a COVID-19 vaccine. Some clones in this sample may be carry-over from other donors' samples.

The V and J genes are TRBV5-1 and TRBJ2-2; D is undetermined. The CDR3 runs 16 residues. Per the germline V gene, CDR1 is SGHRS and CDR2 is YFSETQ. V gave up 4 bases and J gave up 1 base, with 14 bases separating them. The CDR3 loop reads CASSRETSENTGELFF. The CDR3 coding sequence is TGCGCCAGCAGCCGAGAGACGTCCGAGAACACCGGGGAGCTGTTTTTT.

This clone was counted a single time. The chain is built from TRBV21-1 and TRBJ1-1; TRBD1, as called in the table, went unchecked against the DNA. TRBV21-1 is designated a pseudogene. This CDR3 has 17 amino acids. CDR3 nucleotides: TGTGCCAGCAGCAAAGAAATAGGCAGGAAGGCGAACACTGAAGCTTTCTTT. Its translation: CASSKEIGRKANTEAFF.